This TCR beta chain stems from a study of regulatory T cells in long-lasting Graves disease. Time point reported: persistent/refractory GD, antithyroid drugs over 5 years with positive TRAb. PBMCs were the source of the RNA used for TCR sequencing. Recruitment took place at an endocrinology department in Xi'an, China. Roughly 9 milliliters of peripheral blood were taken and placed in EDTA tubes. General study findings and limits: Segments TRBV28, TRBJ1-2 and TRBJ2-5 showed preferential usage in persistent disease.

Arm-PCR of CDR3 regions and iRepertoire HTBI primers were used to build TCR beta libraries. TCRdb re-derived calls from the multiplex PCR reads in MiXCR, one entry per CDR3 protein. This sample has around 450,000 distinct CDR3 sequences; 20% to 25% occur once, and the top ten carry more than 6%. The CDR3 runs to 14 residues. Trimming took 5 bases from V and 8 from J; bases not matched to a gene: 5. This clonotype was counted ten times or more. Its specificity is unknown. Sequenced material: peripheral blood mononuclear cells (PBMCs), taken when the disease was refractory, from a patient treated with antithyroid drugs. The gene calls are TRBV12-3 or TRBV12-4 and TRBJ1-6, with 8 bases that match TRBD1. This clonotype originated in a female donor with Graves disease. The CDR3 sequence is CASSLQTGDSPLHF. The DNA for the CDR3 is TGTGCCAGCAGTCTCCAGACAGGGGATTCACCCCTCCACTTT.